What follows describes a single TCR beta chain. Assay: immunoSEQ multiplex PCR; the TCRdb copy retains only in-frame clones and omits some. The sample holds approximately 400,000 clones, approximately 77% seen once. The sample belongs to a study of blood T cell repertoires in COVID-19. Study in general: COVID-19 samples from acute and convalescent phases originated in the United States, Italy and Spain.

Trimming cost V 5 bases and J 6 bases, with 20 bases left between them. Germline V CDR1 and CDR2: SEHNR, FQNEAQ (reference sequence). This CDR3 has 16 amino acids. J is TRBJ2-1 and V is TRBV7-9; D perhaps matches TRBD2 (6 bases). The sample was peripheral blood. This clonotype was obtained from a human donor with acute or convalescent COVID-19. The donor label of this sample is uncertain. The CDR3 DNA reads TGTGCCAGCAGCCCCCCCGGGAGCCGGAATGCCAATGAGCAGTTCTTC. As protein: CASSPPGSRNANEQFF.